The present T cell receptor beta chain was sequenced within a study of cytomegalovirus exposure and HLA in healthy donors (dated by TCRdb to between 2016 and 2019). For the wider study: An earlier analysis of under 600 of the donors reported more than 250 Gb of sequence data and approximately 110 million unique TCR beta sequences from roughly 200 million T cells. Among approximately 370 genotyped donors of the cohort, an average of roughly 230,000 unique TCR beta nucleotide sequences was sequenced per donor, of which about 19% were non-productive. HLA typing covered class I and class II loci at four-digit resolution. The number of typed donors differed by locus: about 620-640 for A, B, C, DRB1 and DQB1; 522 for DQA1; 600 to 610 for DPA1; and around 470 for DPB1. In an earlier analysis of more than 550 of the donors, high-throughput TCR beta sequencing was used to judge whether each TCR beta V gene segment behaved as functional or pseudogenic. A later genetic analysis took genome-wide SNP genotypes for about 55% of the 666 donors and used that subset as a discovery cohort. The study was designed to test whether signatures of past pathogen exposure could be identified by cataloging public T cell receptors. Donor age, sex, ethnicity and CMV serostatus were compiled alongside the repertoire data. In the later analysis, no new phenotypic data were used to find candidate immune exposures; instead, reliance was placed on TCR beta sequences and their occurrence across donors. Using immunosequencing, the study profiled T cell repertoires from 666 subjects and related those repertoires to cytomegalovirus serostatus. Along with the roughly 700-subject first cohort, a separate validation cohort of approximately 110 different subjects was used. To study patterns of TCR occurrence, a later analysis re-analyzed previously published TCR beta repertoires from around 670 donors and added high-resolution HLA genotyping. Approximately 300 gigabases of sequencing data and approximately 85 million unique TCR sequences were included in an early release covering roughly 700 HLA-typed donors. To predict cytomegalovirus infection status, the study combined high-throughput TCR immunosequencing, statistical association of individual TCRs with disease status, and machine learning. Of the 300 to 500 genotyped donors, 75% to 85% were placed in the genetic ancestry cluster associated with self-reported Caucasian donors. Because of strong linkage in the cohort, five DR-DQ haplotypes were treated as single units for association and clustering. Every discovery cohort repertoire had been produced on one sequencing platform. Study-wide conclusions, independent of this receptor: In vitro tests confirmed that a few of the cytomegalovirus-associated TCR beta chains recognize cytomegalovirus antigens. A later analysis reported that several top co-occurrence clusters appeared linked to parvovirus B19, influenza, CMV and Epstein-Barr virus. Because counts were too low, about 18 rarely observed V segments, including chromosome 9 orphons, were left out of the earlier analysis of over 550 of the donors. At a false discovery rate of 0.05, a later analysis linked some 18,000 TCR beta sequences to specific HLA alleles. The study gave a list of 150 to 200 TCR beta chains associated with cytomegalovirus. A further reported finding was that TCR beta sequences accurately predicted the HLA-A and HLA-B alleles for most subjects in the first cohort. When HLA alleles, especially DR and DQ, strongly co-occurred, TCR associations were difficult to assign to individual alleles. Compared with equally common non-associated chains, HLA-associated TCR beta chains in a later analysis were more clonally expanded and had lower generation probabilities. An association between a missense DCLRE1C variant and V-gene and J-gene trimming of TCR beta chains was found in a later genetic analysis and replicated in an independent cohort. HLA typing was unavailable for some donors at each locus, so association tests used only the typed subset. Roughly uniform sequencing depth across donors was assumed in presence/absence analyses, although this assumption may not hold. In a later analysis, the rate of TCR association differed among HLA loci, with DRB1 alleles having the most associated TCRs and HLA-C alleles having the fewest. It was suggested by the authors that the approach could potentially be generalized to other disease states and immunological phenotypes. Linkage disequilibrium might explain the correlated functional status among segregating V segments, but an unknown experimental factor could not be excluded. Across donors, most TCR sequences were observed very rarely, whereas some public TCRs were present in many individuals. In a later analysis, most CMV-associated TCR beta chains were found to appear HLA-restricted, with HLA associations seemingly driven largely by CMV exposure. Broadly in line with IMGT annotations, most TCR beta V segments showed up in productive rearrangements about 87% or about 30% of the time in an earlier analysis of several hundred of the donors. This cohort had only TCR beta chains sequenced, and the lack of alpha or paired-chain data limited which features could be detected. Immune exposure information for the cohort was limited to CMV serostatus. Some IMGT-functional V segments, including TRBV6-2 and TRBV6-3, could not be distinguished by the 87-base-pair reads and were therefore excluded. A group of highly shared sequence variants was considered likely to be a technical artifact of the sequencing pipeline. According to a later genetic analysis, donors in an Asian-associated ancestry cluster had fewer N-insertions in productive TCRs than the approximately 650-donor mean. Cytomegalovirus status was reported to be diagnosed by the classifier with high specificity and sensitivity in both the original and validation cohorts.

Libraries were constructed by the immunoSEQ multiplex PCR assay. For the multiplex PCR, a mixture combining 60 forward primers for TCR Vbeta segments and 13 reverse primers for TCR Jbeta segments was used. The CDR3 region of rearranged TCR beta genes was amplified from genomic DNA with a multiplex PCR assay. On the Illumina HiSeq System, the amplified TCR beta libraries were sequenced as 87-base-pair reads. In the paper's pipeline: A later analysis tallied 70 million to 100 million unique TCR beta chains across the 666 repertoires, and around 12 million of those chains were shared by two or more donors. Raw reads were error-corrected and collapsed into unique sequences by a nearest-neighbor algorithm in which closely related sequences were merged to remove PCR and sequencing errors. V, D and J gene segments were assigned by aligning CDR3 sequences to IMGT reference sequences. For a sequence to be retained, a match of at least six nucleotides was required to both a V gene segment and a J gene segment. Rearrangements were classified as productive when the CDR3 lacked stop codons and remained in frame with V and J, and all other rearrangements were classified as non-productive. Following IMGT convention, CDR3 was defined as the stretch from the second conserved V-encoded cysteine to the conserved J-encoded phenylalanine. The earlier analysis of about 610 of the donors excluded any sequence lacking an unambiguous match to a single V gene segment. An earlier analysis of several hundred of the donors called V segments functional above 56.7% productive rearrangements and segregating when the between-donor standard deviation exceeded 5%. A statistical classification framework was built to diagnose cytomegalovirus status from the catalog of TCR beta chain sequences. In a later analysis, V and J genes were assigned by comparing TCR nucleotide sequences against IMGT/GENE-DB human TR gene sequences. A later analysis assigned CDR3 sequences and most-parsimonious VDJ recombination scenarios with the TCRdist pipeline. In a later analysis, each TCR beta chain was defined by its CDR3 amino acid sequence together with its V-gene family, and reads lacking a unique V-gene family were excluded. As a way to deal with suspected cross-contamination and a sequencing artifact, a later analysis dropped roughly 600 nucleotide sequences that were highly shared and had low generation probability. In a later analysis, a clonal expansion index for each public chain was calculated from normalized within-repertoire ranks of inferred template counts. In a later analysis, generation probabilities were computed using a VDJ recombination model fitted to out-of-frame rearrangements, and the results were checked against IGoR. A later analysis scored TCR-TCR, TCR-HLA and TCR-CMV co-occurrence with hypergeometric tests, applying a repertoire-size bias correction to TCR pairs. False discovery rates were estimated in a later analysis by permuting HLA or CMV assignments 20 times. In a later analysis, co-occurring TCRs were grouped using DBSCAN, with TCRdist sequence similarity added in when clustering inside HLA-allele-positive subsets. Co-occurrence clustering excluded repertoires with fewer than 30,000 or more than 120,000 public chains, plus five with anomalous nucleotide sharing. TCRdb re-hosts the immuneACCESS table, in-frame sequences only. Its copies lack some clones; in the studies checked, an unresolved V gene accounts for under half of them, and the cause for the rest is not known. V and J calls plus clone size are reproduced from that table; the DNA served to infer D and trimming. Recorded for this sample are roughly 110,000 clones; roughly 80% of them occurred a single time. The ten largest clones represent roughly 2.5% of the sample.

The cohort consisted of some 730 healthy bone marrow donors. All cohort members were sampled while nominally healthy, although unrecorded immune exposures were likely present. The donor was CMV seropositive and was included in the group of 250 to 300 seropositive cohort members. A peripheral blood sample was collected from each donor, and TCR beta sequencing was performed on peripheral blood mononuclear cells. Genomic DNA was extracted from the blood cell samples with the Qiagen DNeasy Blood Extraction Kit. In this sample, this clone turned up once. The clone's antigen remains unknown. No qualities accompany the bases; no much larger clone lies one base away. The CDR3 runs 17 residues from the cysteine to the phenylalanine. The only DNA kept is the CDR3, 51 bases in frame from the first base. The V end loses 4 bases and the J end loses 0 bases, and a stretch of 17 bases separates them. Looking up the germline V gene yields CDR1 SGHDT and CDR2 YYEEEE.

Specimen: PBMCs. The chain joins TRBV5-6 to TRBJ1-3; TRBD1 is possibly the D segment (6 matching bases). This clonotype originated in a man under 40 in good health and CMV-seropositive. The nucleotides read TGTGCCAGCAGCCATCCGGGGGGACACAGCTCTGGAAACACCATATATTTT. It codes for CASSHPGGHSSGNTIYF.